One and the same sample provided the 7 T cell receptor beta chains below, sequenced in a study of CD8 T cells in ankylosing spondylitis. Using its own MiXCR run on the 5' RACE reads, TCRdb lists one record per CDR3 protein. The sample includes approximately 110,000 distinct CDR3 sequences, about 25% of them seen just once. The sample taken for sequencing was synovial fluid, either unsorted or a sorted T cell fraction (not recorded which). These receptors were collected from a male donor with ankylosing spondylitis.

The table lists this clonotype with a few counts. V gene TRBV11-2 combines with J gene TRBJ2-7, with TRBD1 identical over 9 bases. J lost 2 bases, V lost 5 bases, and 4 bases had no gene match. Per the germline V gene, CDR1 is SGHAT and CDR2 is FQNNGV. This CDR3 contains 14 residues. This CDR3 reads CASSPGTGTYEQYF. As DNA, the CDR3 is TGTGCCAGCAGCCCCGGGACAGGGACCTACGAGCAGTACTTC. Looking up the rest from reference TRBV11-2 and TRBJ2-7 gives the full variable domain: EAGVAQSPRYKIIEKRQSVAFWCNPISGHATLYWYQQILGQGPKLLIQFQNNGVVDDSQLPKDRFSAERLKGVDSTLKIQPAKLEDSAVYLCASSPGTGTYEQYFGPGTRLTVT.

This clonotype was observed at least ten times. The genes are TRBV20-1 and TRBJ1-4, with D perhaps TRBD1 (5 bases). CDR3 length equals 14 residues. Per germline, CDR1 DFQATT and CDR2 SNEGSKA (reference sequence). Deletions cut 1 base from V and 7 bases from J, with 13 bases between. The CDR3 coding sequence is TGCAGTGCTAGAGGCGGAGGGGATGGTGAAAAACTGTTTTTT. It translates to CSARGGGDGEKLFF.

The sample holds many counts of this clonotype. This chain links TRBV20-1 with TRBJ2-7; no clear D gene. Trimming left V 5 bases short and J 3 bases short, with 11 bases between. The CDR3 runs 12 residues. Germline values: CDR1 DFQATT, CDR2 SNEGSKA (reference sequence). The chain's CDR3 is CSAGKGIYEQYF. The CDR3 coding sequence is TGCAGTGCTGGCAAGGGCATCTACGAGCAGTACTTC.

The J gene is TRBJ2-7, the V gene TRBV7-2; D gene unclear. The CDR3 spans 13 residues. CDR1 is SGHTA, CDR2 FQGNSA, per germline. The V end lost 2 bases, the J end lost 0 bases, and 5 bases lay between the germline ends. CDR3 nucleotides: TGTGCCAGCAGCTTATCGTCCTCCTACGAGCAGTACTTC. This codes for CASSLSSSYEQYF. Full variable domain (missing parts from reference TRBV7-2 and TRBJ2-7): GAGVSQSPSNKVTEKGKDVELRCDPISGHTALYWYRQSLGQGLEFLIYFQGNSAPDKSGLPSDRFSAERTGGSVSTLTIQRTQQEDSAVYLCASSLSSSYEQYFGPGTRLTVT.

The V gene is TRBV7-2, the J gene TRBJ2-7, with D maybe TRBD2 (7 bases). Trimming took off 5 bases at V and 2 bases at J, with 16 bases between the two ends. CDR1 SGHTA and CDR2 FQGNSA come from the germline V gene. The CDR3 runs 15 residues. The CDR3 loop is CASSLGASGPYEQYF. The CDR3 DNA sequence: TGTGCCAGCAGCCTGGGGGCTAGCGGTCCCTACGAGCAGTACTTC.

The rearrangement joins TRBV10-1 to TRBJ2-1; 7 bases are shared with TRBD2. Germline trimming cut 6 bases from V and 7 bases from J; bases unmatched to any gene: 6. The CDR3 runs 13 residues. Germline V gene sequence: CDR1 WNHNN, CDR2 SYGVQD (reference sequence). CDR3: CASSRAGNNEQFF. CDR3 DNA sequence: TGCGCCAGCAGCAGAGCGGGAAATAATGAGCAGTTCTTC.

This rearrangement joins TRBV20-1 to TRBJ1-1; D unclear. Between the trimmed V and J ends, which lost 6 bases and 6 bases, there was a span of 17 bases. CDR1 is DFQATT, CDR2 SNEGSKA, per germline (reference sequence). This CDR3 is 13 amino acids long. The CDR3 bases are TGCAGTGCCCAAATCCCCGCGAGCGCTGAAGCTTTCTTT. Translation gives CSAQIPASAEAFF.